These 13 T cell receptor beta chains were all obtained from the same sample, sequenced in a study of cytotoxic CD8 clonotypes in ibrutinib-treated CLL. Assay: immunoSEQ multiplex PCR; the TCRdb copy retains only in-frame clones and omits some. The sample consists of some 300,000 clones, around four fifths of them appearing once. The sequencing here drew on PBMCs, taken before ibrutinib treatment. The receptors originated from a human donor with chronic lymphocytic leukemia.

The chain carries TRBV11-2 and TRBJ1-5; D gene ambiguous. V was pared by 0 bases and J by 4 bases, with 4 bases between. Germline V gene data show CDR1 as SGHAT and CDR2 as FQNNGV. The CDR3 has 13 residues. CDR3 amino acids: CASSLERNQPQHF. The DNA for the CDR3 is TGTGCCAGCAGCTTAGAGCGTAATCAGCCCCAGCATTTT. Full variable domain (rest looked up from reference TRBV11-2 and TRBJ1-5): EAGVAQSPRYKIIEKRQSVAFWCNPISGHATLYWYQQILGQGPKLLIQFQNNGVVDDSQLPKDRFSAERLKGVDSTLKIQPAKLEDSAVYLCASSLERNQPQHFGDGTRLSIL.

The table lists this clone with a count of one. Written as DNA, the CDR3 is TGTGCCAGTAGTATAAGGTTGGGAGGAGATACGCAGTATTTT. It encodes CASSIRLGGDTQYF. This chain uses TRBV19 with TRBJ2-3, with D possibly being TRBD2 (6 bases). Trimming took 2 bases from V and 5 from J, leaving 11 bases between them. Per the germline V gene, CDR1 is LNHDA and CDR2 is SQIVND (reference sequence). This CDR3 region has 14 residues.

A word on this clone: This specimen includes other DNA sequences encoding the same CDR3. The chain couples TRBV5-1 to TRBJ2-3; D gene unclear. Trimming removed 3 bases at V and 0 bases at J, with 5 bases between. There are 13 residues in the CDR3. Germline assignment: CDR1 SGHRS and CDR2 YFSETQ. CDR3 coding DNA: TGCGCCAGCAGCTCGACTAGCACAGATACGCAGTATTTT. It yields the protein CASSSTSTDTQYF.

This clone has a handful of counts. The chain joins TRBV30 to TRBJ2-2, with 11 positions matching TRBD2. CDR3 length: 18 amino acids. Germline assignment: CDR1 GTSNPN and CDR2 SVGIG (reference sequence). The ends lost 0 bases at V and 6 bases at J; junction bases unmatched: 12. The CDR3 sequence is CAWSVLGSGRAFAGELFF. The CDR3 bases are TGTGCCTGGAGTGTACTTGGTAGCGGGAGGGCCTTTGCCGGGGAGCTGTTTTTT.

The rearrangement links TRBV20-1 to TRBJ2-7; no clear D. The CDR3 totals 11 residues. V gave up 5 bases and J gave up 2 bases, with 7 bases separating them. Germline V CDR1 and CDR2: DFQATT, SNEGSKA (reference sequence). In DNA form, the CDR3 reads TGCAGTGCTCTGAACACCTACGAGCAGTACTTC. This encodes CSALNTYEQYF.

The J gene is TRBJ2-1, the V gene TRBV5-6; a weak D match, TRBD2 (5 bases). Germline loops: CDR1 SGHDT, CDR2 YYEEEE. The CDR3 length is 17 residues. Trimming removed 4 bases from V and 3 bases from J, with 20 bases in between. The CDR3 region has the DNA TGTGCCAGCAGCCGGAGGCCAACCGGAGAGTACTACAATGAGCAGTTCTTC. This codes for CASSRRPTGEYYNEQFF.

The chain recombines TRBV9 with TRBJ2-1; TRBD1 agrees at 8 bases. The CDR3 contains 21 residues. The V gene's germline CDR1 is SGDLS and CDR2 YYNGEE. Trimming at V came to 2 bases and at J to 0 bases, leaving 19 bases not matched to a gene. This CDR3 reads CASSVPGTGSVEPSSYNEQFF. CDR3 nucleotides: TGTGCCAGCAGCGTCCCGGGGACAGGTTCCGTCGAGCCGAGCTCCTACAATGAGCAGTTCTTC. The full variable domain, with the rest looked up from reference TRBV9 and TRBJ2-1, is DSGVTQTPKHLITATGQRVTLRCSPRSGDLSVYWYQQSLDQGLQFLIQYYNGEERAKGNILERFSAQQFPDLHSELNLSSLELGDSALYFCASSVPGTGSVEPSSYNEQFFGPGTRLTVL.

The chain combines TRBV2 with TRBJ1-1; D not resolved. Germline CDR1 reads SNHLY; CDR2 reads FYNNEI. This CDR3 comprises 14 residues. Trimming cost V 6 bases and J 0 bases, with 11 bases left between them. Here the CDR3 DNA reads TGTGCCAGCAGCTTTGCGGGAATGAACACTGAAGCTTTCTTT. It is translated as CASSFAGMNTEAFF.

V usage is TRBV21-1 and J usage is TRBJ2-4; no check of the table's D call, TRBD1, against the DNA was made. TRBV21-1 is noted as a pseudogene. This CDR3 contains 18 residues. CDR3 coding DNA: TGTGCCAGCAGTTGCCGGGACAGGGGCCTGCTAGCCAAAAACATTCAGTACTTC. Translated, it gives CASSCRDRGLLAKNIQYF.

The J gene is TRBJ2-5, the V gene TRBV5-1; no firm D call. Looked up from germline, CDR1 is SGHRS and CDR2 is YFSETQ. The CDR3 contains 15 residues. Deletions cut 4 bases from V and 4 bases from J, with 17 bases between. CDR3 sequence reads: CASSQQVRSGETQYF. The CDR3 DNA follows: TGCGCCAGCAGCCAGCAAGTCCGGTCGGGAGAGACCCAGTACTTC.

The chain is built from TRBV7-2 and TRBJ1-2, with 8 bases aligning to TRBD1. V was clipped by 1 base and J by 6 bases; unmatched bases: 4. This CDR3 has 14 amino acids. The germline V gene encodes CDR1 SGHTA and CDR2 FQGNSA. CDR3 coding DNA: TGTGCCAGCAGCTTAGTTCTCAGGGGGCATGGCTACACCTTC. Amino acids: CASSLVLRGHGYTF.

The V call is TRBV5-6, the J call TRBJ2-7; possible D gene TRBD1, 5 bases. The CDR3 covers 17 residues. Germline V gene data show CDR1 as SGHDT and CDR2 as YYEEEE. V was trimmed by 1 base and J by 1 base, leaving 18 bases between them. The CDR3 here is CASSLIGHEFLSYEQYF. The CDR3 nucleotides are TGTGCCAGCAGCTTGATAGGACATGAGTTTCTTTCCTACGAGCAGTACTTC.

V gene TRBV9 combines with J gene TRBJ1-1, with D perhaps matching TRBD1 (5 bases). Trimming stripped 4 bases from V and 4 bases from J, with 17 bases between. Germline values: CDR1 SGDLS, CDR2 YYNGEE. This CDR3 has 15 amino acids. This CDR3 is CASSLYLGGITEAFF. Here the CDR3 DNA reads TGTGCCAGCAGCCTGTACCTTGGGGGGATCACTGAAGCTTTCTTT. The complete variable domain, with remaining parts taken from reference TRBV9 and TRBJ1-1, reads DSGVTQTPKHLITATGQRVTLRCSPRSGDLSVYWYQQSLDQGLQFLIQYYNGEERAKGNILERFSAQQFPDLHSELNLSSLELGDSALYFCASSLYLGGITEAFFGQGTRLTVV.